These 19 T cell receptor beta chains were all obtained from the same sample, sequenced in a study of blood T cell repertoires in COVID-19. Profiling relied on immunoSEQ multiplex PCR, and the TCRdb table lists in-frame clones only, not all of them. The sample has a few hundred thousand clones; 87% are singletons. The sample consisted of peripheral blood. The receptors were sampled from a woman aged 45-65 years who had recovered from COVID-19.

The chain is built from TRBV28 and TRBJ1-6; no reliable D call. The length of the CDR3 is 15 residues. Germline V gene sequence: CDR1 MDHEN, CDR2 SYDVKM. Trimming shortened V by 3 bases and J by 13 bases, and 19 bases separated the two germline ends. CDR3 coding DNA: TGTGCCAGCAGTTTTTTATTCACAGATCTGATGCCCCTCCACTTT. Its translation: CASSFLFTDLMPLHF.

This clone was counted only a few times. The V call is TRBV2, the J call TRBJ1-2; no reliable D call. The CDR3 is 13 residues long. CDR1 and CDR2 from the germline V gene are SNHLY and FYNNEI. Between the trimmed V and J ends, which lost 4 bases and 0 bases, there was a span of 6 bases. In nucleotides, the CDR3 is TGTGCCAGCAGTGCATTAGCTAACTATGGCTACACCTTC. It codes for CASSALANYGYTF. Drawing the rest from reference TRBV2 and TRBJ1-2, the complete variable domain is EPEVTQTPSHQVTQMGQEVILRCVPISNHLYFYWYRQILGQKVEFLVSFYNNEISEKSEIFDDQFSVERPDGSNFTLKIRSTKLEDSAMYFCASSALANYGYTFGSGTRLTVV.

The rearrangement uses TRBV9 and TRBJ2-5; TRBD2 aligns across 7 bases. V shed 2 bases, J shed 4 bases, and the junction held 8 bases outside the gene matches. Germline loops: CDR1 SGDLS, CDR2 YYNGEE. The CDR3 is 15 amino acids. CDR3 sequence (DNA): TGTGCCAGCAGCGTTGCGGCGGGAGCAGGAGAGACCCAGTACTTC. Translating gives CASSVAAGAGETQYF.

This rearrangement joins TRBV28 to TRBJ2-5; D is uncertain. CDR1 MDHEN and CDR2 SYDVKM come from the germline V gene. The V end lost 0 bases, the J end lost 3 bases, and 5 bases lay between the germline ends. The CDR3 consists of 13 residues. The CDR3 is CASSLWQKETQYF. Here the CDR3 DNA reads TGTGCCAGCAGTTTATGGCAGAAAGAGACCCAGTACTTC.

V is TRBV5-1 and J is TRBJ2-1; 14 bases line up with TRBD2. Germline loops: CDR1 SGHRS, CDR2 YFSETQ. The CDR3 totals 16 residues. V lost 4 bases and J lost 10; bases outside the gene matches: 10. The CDR3 DNA sequence: TGCGCCAGCAGCCAGACTAGCGGGGGGGCCGTCGGAGAGCAGTTCTTC. Its protein is CASSQTSGGAVGEQFF.

The rearrangement joins TRBV13 to TRBJ2-1, with a weak D call TRBD2 (5 bases). V shed 3 bases and J shed 9 bases, with 12 bases lying between them. The CDR3 has 13 amino acids. The V gene's germline CDR1 is PRHDT and CDR2 FYEKMQ (reference sequence). DNA of the CDR3: TGTGCCAGCAGCTTGGATGTTCGGGGTGAGCAGTTCTTC. Amino acids: CASSLDVRGEQFF.

The V call is TRBV2, the J call TRBJ2-3; the D gene is possibly TRBD2 (6 bases). This CDR3 is 17 amino acids long. Trimming stripped 0 bases from V and 3 bases from J, with 16 bases between. Germline V gives CDR1 SNHLY, CDR2 FYNNEI. In DNA, the CDR3 is TGTGCCAGCAGTGAAGCTTCGGCGGGGTGGGGGACAGATACGCAGTATTTT. It codes for CASSEASAGWGTDTQYF. Combining the CDR3 with reference TRBV2 and TRBJ2-3 gives the whole variable domain EPEVTQTPSHQVTQMGQEVILRCVPISNHLYFYWYRQILGQKVEFLVSFYNNEISEKSEIFDDQFSVERPDGSNFTLKIRSTKLEDSAMYFCASSEASAGWGTDTQYFGPGTRLTVL.

The chain recombines TRBV2 with TRBJ2-7; D is undetermined. CDR1 SNHLY and CDR2 FYNNEI come from the germline V gene. The length of the CDR3 is 14 residues. V lost 4 bases to trimming and J lost 3 bases, with 13 bases between them. DNA for the CDR3: TGTGCCAGCAGTGTTCGTCTAGTCGGCTACGAGCAGTACTTC. Its translation: CASSVRLVGYEQYF. The full variable domain, with the rest looked up from reference TRBV2 and TRBJ2-7, is EPEVTQTPSHQVTQMGQEVILRCVPISNHLYFYWYRQILGQKVEFLVSFYNNEISEKSEIFDDQFSVERPDGSNFTLKIRSTKLEDSAMYFCASSVRLVGYEQYFGPGTRLTVT.

CDR3 region: CSVLRAQGNIQYF. In DNA, the CDR3 is TGCAGCGTTTTACGGGCGCAGGGGAACATTCAGTACTTC. The genes are TRBV29-1 and TRBJ2-4; D may be TRBD1 (6 bases). This CDR3 is built from 13 residues. V lost 5 bases, J lost 7 bases, and 15 bases lay in between. CDR1 and CDR2 from the germline V gene are SQVTM and ANQGSEA.

V and J are TRBV6-5 and TRBJ2-1; TRBD2 aligns across 9 bases. J was trimmed by 4 bases and V by 2 bases; bases with no gene match: 6. Germline V gene data show CDR1 as MNHEY and CDR2 as SVGAGI. This CDR3 is 16 amino acids long. The CDR3 loop reads CASSYLSGSSYNEQFF. The CDR3 DNA reads TGTGCCAGCAGTTACCTTAGCGGGAGTAGTTACAATGAGCAGTTCTTC.

The gene calls are TRBV27 and TRBJ2-1; possible D gene TRBD2, 6 bases. Trimming removed 4 bases from V and 6 bases from J, with 10 bases in between. Germline V gene data show CDR1 as MNHEY and CDR2 as SMNVEV (reference sequence). The CDR3 spans 13 residues. The CDR3 loop is CASSSDYGNEQFF. CDR3 nucleotides: TGTGCCAGCAGTTCGGACTATGGCAATGAGCAGTTCTTC.

This sequence joins TRBV12-3 or TRBV12-4 and TRBJ1-1; D gene uncertain. V gave up 3 bases and J gave up 13 bases, with 15 bases separating them. The CDR3 runs to 12 residues. CDR3 sequence reads: CASSLEVTKVFF. As DNA, the CDR3 is TGTGCCAGCAGTTTGGAGGTAACAAAAGTTTTCTTT.

This chain connects TRBV5-5 to TRBJ1-1; 7 bases align to TRBD1. The junction had 7 bases not matched to a gene; V was cut back by 6 bases and J by 5 bases. Germline CDR1 is SGHKS and CDR2 is YYEKEE (reference sequence). CDR3 length: 13 amino acids. CDR3 amino acids: CASMRQGRTEAFF. The DNA for the CDR3 is TGTGCCAGCATGCGACAGGGCCGAACTGAAGCTTTCTTT.

As DNA, the CDR3 is TGCGCCAGCAGCCGCGGGACTCTAGCAGGAGGTGAAAAACTGTTTTTT. Translating gives CASSRGTLAGGEKLFF. The chain recombines TRBV4-3 with TRBJ1-4; tentative D call: TRBD1 (5 bases). This CDR3 region has 16 residues. V gave up 4 bases and J gave up 7 bases, with 19 bases separating them. Germline CDR1 LGHNA, CDR2 YSLEER.

The V call is TRBV5-3, the J call TRBJ1-4; possibly TRBD1 for D (6 bases). TRBV5-3 is filed as an ORF, its function uncertain. This CDR3 has 15 residues. Trimming took 8 bases from V and 8 from J, leaving 22 bases between them. CDR3 DNA sequence: TGTGCCAGTACGGTCGACAGGCCCAAGGGGGAAAAACTGTTTTTT. This sequence encodes CASTVDRPKGEKLFF.

This rearrangement joins TRBV5-4 to TRBJ1-5; D may be TRBD1 (6 bases). This CDR3 spans 15 amino acids. CDR1 is SGHNT, CDR2 YYREEE, per germline (reference sequence). Trimming pared 0 bases from V and 3 bases from J, leaving 10 bases between. The CDR3, as DNA: TGTGCCAGCAGCTTGGGGGCAGGGGCCAATCAGCCCCAGCATTTT. Its protein product is CASSLGAGANQPQHF.

V usage is TRBV12-3 or TRBV12-4 and J usage is TRBJ1-1; tentative D call: TRBD1 (6 bases). This CDR3 comprises 13 residues. Trimming left V 5 bases short and J 4 bases short, with 11 bases between. The CDR3 coding sequence is TGTGCCAGCAGTCTGACAGGTTCCACTGAAGCTTTCTTT. Its protein product is CASSLTGSTEAFF.

The chain links TRBV29-1 to TRBJ2-5; no firm D call. Germline V CDR1 and CDR2: SQVTM, ANQGSEA. The CDR3 is 12 residues long. The ends were cut back, 4 bases at V and 5 bases at J, with 11 bases in the middle. Here the CDR3 DNA reads TGCAGCGTTGTCACTATTCGGGAGACCCAGTACTTC. Its protein product is CSVVTIRETQYF.

The chain couples TRBV2 to TRBJ2-3, with 10 positions matching TRBD2. Germline CDR1 and CDR2: SNHLY and FYNNEI. CDR3 size: 14 residues. Losses at the gene ends were 8 bases for V and 6 bases for J; bases not matched to a gene: 8. CDR3: CASGSGRASDTQYF. CDR3 DNA sequence: TGTGCCAGCGGGAGCGGGAGGGCCTCGGATACGCAGTATTTT. The complete variable domain, with remaining parts taken from reference TRBV2 and TRBJ2-3, reads EPEVTQTPSHQVTQMGQEVILRCVPISNHLYFYWYRQILGQKVEFLVSFYNNEISEKSEIFDDQFSVERPDGSNFTLKIRSTKLEDSAMYFCASGSGRASDTQYFGPGTRLTVL.